This T cell receptor beta chain was captured in a study of Ad26.COV2.S vaccination and SARS-CoV-2 variants. Study observations and caveats: Responses of T cells in total may have been underestimated by the TCR breadth and depth analyses.

Treatment given: 15 to 20 received Ad26.COV2.S at low or high dose, single or two shots; a few received placebo; per-sample allocation not given. Each sample was drawn 63 days after the first injection (of vaccine or placebo). This Boston cohort included adults aged 18-55 years. As concerns this clone: The antigen is undetermined.

The table came from immunoSEQ multiplex PCR; TCRdb's copy has only in-frame clones and leaves some out. This table holds some 320,000 clones, 70% to 90% found once. The CDR3 runs to 14 residues. Germline V gene sequence: CDR1 GTSNPN, CDR2 SVGIG (reference sequence). Trimming took 8 bases from V and 1 from J, leaving 18 bases between them. The sample in question was peripheral blood, obtained in a trial of Ad26.COV2.S vaccine versus placebo. The genes are TRBV30 and TRBJ2-7; weak D call: TRBD1 (6 bases). The receptor comes from a person between 18 and 65 years old who received the Ad26.COV2.S COVID-19 vaccine or a placebo. CDR3 in amino acids: CARNPDRRSYEQYF. The CDR3 DNA reads TGTGCCCGAAACCCCGACAGGAGATCCTACGAGCAGTACTTC.